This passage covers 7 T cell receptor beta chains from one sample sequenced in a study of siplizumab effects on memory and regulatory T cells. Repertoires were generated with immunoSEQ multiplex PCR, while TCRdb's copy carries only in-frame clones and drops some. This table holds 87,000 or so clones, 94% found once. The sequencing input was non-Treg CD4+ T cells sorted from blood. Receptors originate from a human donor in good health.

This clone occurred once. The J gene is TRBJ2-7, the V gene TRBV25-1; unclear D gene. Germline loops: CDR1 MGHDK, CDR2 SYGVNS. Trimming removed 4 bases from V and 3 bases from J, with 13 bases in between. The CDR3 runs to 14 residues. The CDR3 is CASSARFIGYEQYF. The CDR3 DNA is TGTGCCAGCAGTGCACGCTTTATCGGCTACGAGCAGTACTTC.

The CDR3 sequence is CAISESGVFNSPLHF. The CDR3 nucleotides read TGTGCCATCAGTGAGTCCGGGGTTTTTAATTCACCCCTCCACTTT. J is TRBJ1-6 and V is TRBV10-3, with unresolved D. Germline V lookup: CDR1 ENHRY, CDR2 SYGVKD. The V and J ends lost 0 bases and 6 bases respectively, with 9 bases between them. This CDR3 spans 15 amino acids.

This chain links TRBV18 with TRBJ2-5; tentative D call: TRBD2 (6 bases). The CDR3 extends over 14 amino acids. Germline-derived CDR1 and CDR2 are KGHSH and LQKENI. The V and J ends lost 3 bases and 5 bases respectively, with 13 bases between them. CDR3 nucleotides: TGTGCCAGCTCACCTTGGAGCGGGTCGGAGACCCAGTACTTC. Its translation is CASSPWSGSETQYF.

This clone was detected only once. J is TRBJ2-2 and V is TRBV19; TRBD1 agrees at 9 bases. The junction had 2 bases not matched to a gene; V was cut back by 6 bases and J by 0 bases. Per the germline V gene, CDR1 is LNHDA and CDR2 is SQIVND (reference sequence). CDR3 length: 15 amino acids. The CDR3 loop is CASRRTGANTGELFF. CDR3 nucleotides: TGTGCCAGTAGACGGACAGGGGCGAACACCGGGGAGCTGTTTTTT. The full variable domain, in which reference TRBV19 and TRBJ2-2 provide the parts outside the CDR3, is DGGITQSPKYLFRKEGQNVTLSCEQNLNHDAMYWYRQDPGQGLRLIYYSQIVNDFQKGDIAEGYSVSREKKESFPLTVTSAQKNPTAFYLCASRRTGANTGELFFGEGSRLTVL.

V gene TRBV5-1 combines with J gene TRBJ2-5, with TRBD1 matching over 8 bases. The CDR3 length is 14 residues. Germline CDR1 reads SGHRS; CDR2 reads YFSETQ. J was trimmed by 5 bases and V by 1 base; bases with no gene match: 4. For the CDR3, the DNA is TGCGCCAGCAGCTTGTCAGGGGGCGATGAGACCCAGTACTTC. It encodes CASSLSGGDETQYF.

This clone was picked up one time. CDR3 residues: CASSKRTGGWLADNEQYF. Written as DNA, the CDR3 is TGTGCCAGTAGTAAAAGGACAGGGGGCTGGCTAGCGGACAACGAGCAGTACTTC. This sequence joins TRBV19 and TRBJ2-7, with TRBD1 matching over 11 bases. The CDR3 is 18 amino acids. Trimming removed 4 bases from V and 5 bases from J; junction bases left unmatched: 16. CDR1 is LNHDA and CDR2 is SQIVND in the germline V gene (reference sequence). The whole variable domain, filled in from reference TRBV19 and TRBJ2-7, reads DGGITQSPKYLFRKEGQNVTLSCEQNLNHDAMYWYRQDPGQGLRLIYYSQIVNDFQKGDIAEGYSVSREKKESFPLTVTSAQKNPTAFYLCASSKRTGGWLADNEQYFGPGTRLTVT.

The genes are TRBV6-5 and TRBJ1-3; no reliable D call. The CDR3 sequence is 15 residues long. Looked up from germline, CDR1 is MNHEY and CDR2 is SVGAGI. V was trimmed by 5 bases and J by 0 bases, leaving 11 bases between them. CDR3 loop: CASSPGYSSGNTIYF. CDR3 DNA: TGTGCCAGCAGTCCCGGGTATTCCTCTGGAAACACCATATATTTT.